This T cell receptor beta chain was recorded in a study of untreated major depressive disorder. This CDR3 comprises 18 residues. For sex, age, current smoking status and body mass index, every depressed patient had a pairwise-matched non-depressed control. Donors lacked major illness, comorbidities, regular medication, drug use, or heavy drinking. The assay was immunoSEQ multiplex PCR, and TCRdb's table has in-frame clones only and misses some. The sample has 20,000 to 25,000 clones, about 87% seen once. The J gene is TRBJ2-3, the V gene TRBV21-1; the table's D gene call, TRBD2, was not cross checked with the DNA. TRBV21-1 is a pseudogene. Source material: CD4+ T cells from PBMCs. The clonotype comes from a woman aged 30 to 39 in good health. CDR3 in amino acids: CASSKPVGLAASTDTQYF. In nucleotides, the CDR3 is TGTGCCAGCAGCAAACCAGTAGGACTAGCGGCTAGCACAGATACGCAGTATTTT.